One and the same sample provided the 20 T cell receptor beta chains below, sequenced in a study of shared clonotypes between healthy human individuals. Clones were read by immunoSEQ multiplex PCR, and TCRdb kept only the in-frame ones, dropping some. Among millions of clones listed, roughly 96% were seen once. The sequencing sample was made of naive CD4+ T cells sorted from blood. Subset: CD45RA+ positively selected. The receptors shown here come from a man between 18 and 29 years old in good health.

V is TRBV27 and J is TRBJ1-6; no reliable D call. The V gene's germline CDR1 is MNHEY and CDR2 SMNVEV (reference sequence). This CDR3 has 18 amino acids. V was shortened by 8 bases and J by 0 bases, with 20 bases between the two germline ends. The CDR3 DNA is TGTGCCAGCGAACCAGACCGCCCGATAAGCTCCTATAATTCACCCCTCCACTTT. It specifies CASEPDRPISSYNSPLHF.

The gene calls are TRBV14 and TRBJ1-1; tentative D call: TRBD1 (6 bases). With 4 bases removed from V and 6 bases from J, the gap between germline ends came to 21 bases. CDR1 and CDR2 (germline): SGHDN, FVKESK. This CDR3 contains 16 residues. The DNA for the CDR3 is TGTGCCAGCAGCCGTGGAGGGGGGGTGAAAAGGCCTGAAGCTTTCTTT. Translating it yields CASSRGGGVKRPEAFF.

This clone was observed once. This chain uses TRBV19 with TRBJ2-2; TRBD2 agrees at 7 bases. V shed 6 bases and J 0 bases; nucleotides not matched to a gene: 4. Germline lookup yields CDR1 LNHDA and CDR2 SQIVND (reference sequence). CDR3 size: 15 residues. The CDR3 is CASRASGTNTGELFF. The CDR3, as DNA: TGTGCCAGTAGGGCTAGCGGAACGAACACCGGGGAGCTGTTTTTT.

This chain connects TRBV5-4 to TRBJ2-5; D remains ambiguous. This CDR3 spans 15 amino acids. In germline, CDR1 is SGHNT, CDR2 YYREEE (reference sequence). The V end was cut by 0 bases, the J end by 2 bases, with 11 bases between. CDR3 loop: CASSLDSSFQETQYF. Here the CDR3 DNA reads TGTGCCAGCAGCTTGGACAGTTCCTTTCAAGAGACCCAGTACTTC.

The CDR3 region has the DNA TGTGCCACCAGCAGAGAGGGAGGGGGGAATAATGAAAAACTGTTTTTT. Translation: CATSREGGGNNEKLFF. This chain links TRBV15 with TRBJ1-4, with D perhaps matching TRBD1 (6 bases). The CDR3 is 16 residues long. V gave up 0 bases and J gave up 4 bases, with 12 bases separating them. Germline V lookup: CDR1 LNHNV, CDR2 YYDKDF (reference sequence).

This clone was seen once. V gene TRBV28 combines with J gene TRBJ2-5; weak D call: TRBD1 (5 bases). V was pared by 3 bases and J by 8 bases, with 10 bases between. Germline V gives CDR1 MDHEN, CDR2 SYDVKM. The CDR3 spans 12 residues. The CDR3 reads CASSFRQGTQYF. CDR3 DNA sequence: TGTGCCAGCAGTTTTCGGCAGGGTACCCAGTACTTC.

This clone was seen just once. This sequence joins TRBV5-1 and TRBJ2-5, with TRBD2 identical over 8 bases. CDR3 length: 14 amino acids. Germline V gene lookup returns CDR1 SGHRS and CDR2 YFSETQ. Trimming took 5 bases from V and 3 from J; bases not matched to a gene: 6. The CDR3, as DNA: TGCGCCAGCAGTGCGGGGGGCGCGGAAGAGACCCAGTACTTC. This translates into CASSAGGAEETQYF.

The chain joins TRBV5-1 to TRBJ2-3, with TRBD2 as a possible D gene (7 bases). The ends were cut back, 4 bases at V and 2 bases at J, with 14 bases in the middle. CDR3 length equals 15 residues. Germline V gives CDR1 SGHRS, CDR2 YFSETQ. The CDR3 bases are TGCGCCAGCAGCATGGGGGGGCGGAACACAGATACGCAGTATTTT. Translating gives CASSMGGRNTDTQYF.

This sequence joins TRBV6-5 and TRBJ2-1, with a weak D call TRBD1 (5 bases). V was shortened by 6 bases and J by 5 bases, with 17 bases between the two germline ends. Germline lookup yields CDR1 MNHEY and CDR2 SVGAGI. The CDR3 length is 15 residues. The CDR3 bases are TGTGCCAGCAGCTCCCTGGGGCGGAAGAACAATGAGCAGTTCTTC. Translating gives CASSSLGRKNNEQFF.

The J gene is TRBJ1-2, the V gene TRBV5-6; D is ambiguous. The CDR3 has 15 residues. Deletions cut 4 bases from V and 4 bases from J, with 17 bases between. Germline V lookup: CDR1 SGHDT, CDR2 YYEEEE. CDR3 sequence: CASSLNPGDLYGYTF. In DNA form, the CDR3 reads TGTGCCAGCAGCCTAAACCCGGGTGACCTCTATGGCTACACCTTC.

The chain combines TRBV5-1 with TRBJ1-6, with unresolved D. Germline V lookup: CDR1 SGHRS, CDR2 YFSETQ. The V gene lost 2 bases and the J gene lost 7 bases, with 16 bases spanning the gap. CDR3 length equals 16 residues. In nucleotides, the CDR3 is TGCGCCAGCAGCTTTCGGCCCCTTGGCGACAATTCACCCCTCCACTTT. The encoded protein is CASSFRPLGDNSPLHF.

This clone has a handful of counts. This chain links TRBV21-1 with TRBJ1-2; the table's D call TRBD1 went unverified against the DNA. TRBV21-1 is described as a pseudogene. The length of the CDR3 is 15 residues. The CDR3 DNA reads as TGTGCCAGCAGCACCAACCTCGACAGAAACTATGGCTACACCTTC. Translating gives CASSTNLDRNYGYTF.

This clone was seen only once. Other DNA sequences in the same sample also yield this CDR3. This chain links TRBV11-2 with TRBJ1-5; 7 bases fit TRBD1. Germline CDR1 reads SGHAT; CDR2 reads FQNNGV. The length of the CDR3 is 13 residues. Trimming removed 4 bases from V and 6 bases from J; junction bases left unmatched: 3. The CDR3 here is CASSSTGAQPQHF. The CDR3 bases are TGTGCCAGCAGCTCTACAGGGGCTCAGCCCCAGCATTTT.

The CDR3, as DNA: TGTGCCAGCTCACCCCCGGGACAGGGTAGCGAGCAGTACTTC. Translation gives CASSPPGQGSEQYF. V and J are TRBV18 and TRBJ2-7, with TRBD1 matching over 9 bases. CDR3 length: 14 amino acids. Germline CDR1 reads KGHSH; CDR2 reads LQKENI. V trimming: 3 bases; J trimming: 6 bases; junction bases outside the gene matches: 6.

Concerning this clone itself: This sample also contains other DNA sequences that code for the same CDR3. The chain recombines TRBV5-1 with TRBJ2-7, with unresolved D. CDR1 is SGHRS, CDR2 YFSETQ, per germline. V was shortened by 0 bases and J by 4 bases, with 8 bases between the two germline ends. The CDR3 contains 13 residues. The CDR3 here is CASSLELGYEQYF. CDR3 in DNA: TGCGCCAGCAGCTTGGAGTTGGGGTACGAGCAGTACTTC.

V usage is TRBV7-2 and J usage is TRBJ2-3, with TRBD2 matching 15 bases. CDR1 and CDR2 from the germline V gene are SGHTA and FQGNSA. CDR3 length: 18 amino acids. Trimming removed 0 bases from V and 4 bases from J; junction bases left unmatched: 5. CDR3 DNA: TGTGCCAGCAGCTTAGCGGGACTAGCGGGAGGTCTTTCAGATACGCAGTATTTT. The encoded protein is CASSLAGLAGGLSDTQYF. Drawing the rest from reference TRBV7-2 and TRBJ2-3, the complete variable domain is GAGVSQSPSNKVTEKGKDVELRCDPISGHTALYWYRQSLGQGLEFLIYFQGNSAPDKSGLPSDRFSAERTGGSVSTLTIQRTQQEDSAVYLCASSLAGLAGGLSDTQYFGPGTRLTVL.

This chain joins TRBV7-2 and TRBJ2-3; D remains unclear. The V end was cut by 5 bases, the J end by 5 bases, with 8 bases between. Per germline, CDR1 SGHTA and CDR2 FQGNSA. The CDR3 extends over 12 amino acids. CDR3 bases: TGTGCCAGCAGCCCGGTGAGAGATACGCAGTATTTT. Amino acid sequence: CASSPVRDTQYF.

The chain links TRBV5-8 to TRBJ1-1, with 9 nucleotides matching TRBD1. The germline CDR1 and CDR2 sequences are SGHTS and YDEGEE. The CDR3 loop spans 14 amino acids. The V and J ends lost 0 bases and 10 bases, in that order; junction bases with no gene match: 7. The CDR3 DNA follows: TGTGCCAGCAGCTTGGACAGGGGGCGAAATACAGCTTTCTTT. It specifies CASSLDRGRNTAFF.

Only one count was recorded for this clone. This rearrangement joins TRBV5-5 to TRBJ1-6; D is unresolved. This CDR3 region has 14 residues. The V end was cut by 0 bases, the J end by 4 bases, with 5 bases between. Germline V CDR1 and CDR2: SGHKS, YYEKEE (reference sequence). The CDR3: CASSLEQYNSPLHF. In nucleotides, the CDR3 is TGTGCCAGCAGCTTGGAGCAGTATAATTCACCCCTCCACTTT.

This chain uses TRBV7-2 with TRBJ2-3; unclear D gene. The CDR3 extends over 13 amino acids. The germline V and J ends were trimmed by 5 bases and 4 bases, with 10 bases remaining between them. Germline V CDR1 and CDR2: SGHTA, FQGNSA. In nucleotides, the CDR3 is TGTGCCAGCAGCCCCACCCCATCAGATACGCAGTATTTT. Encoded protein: CASSPTPSDTQYF. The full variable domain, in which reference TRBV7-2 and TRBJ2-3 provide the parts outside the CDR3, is GAGVSQSPSNKVTEKGKDVELRCDPISGHTALYWYRQSLGQGLEFLIYFQGNSAPDKSGLPSDRFSAERTGGSVSTLTIQRTQQEDSAVYLCASSPTPSDTQYFGPGTRLTVL.